A single sample gave rise to the 30 T cell receptor beta chains below, sequenced in a study of OX40 agonist ivuxolimab in advanced cancers. Using immunoSEQ multiplex PCR, the repertoire was profiled, and TCRdb retains in-frame clones only, with some absent. The sample includes 50,000 to 85,000 clones, roughly 87% of them seen just once. This material consisted of CD4+ or CD8+ T cells sorted from blood, taken in a trial of the OX40 agonist ivuxolimab. The receptors shown here come from an adult with an advanced solid tumor such as melanoma, head and neck, liver or kidney cancer.

The chain carries TRBV2 and TRBJ2-3; D remains unclear. CDR1 and CDR2 (germline): SNHLY, FYNNEI. The CDR3 has 14 amino acids. The germline V and J ends were trimmed by 7 bases and 4 bases, with 15 bases remaining between them. For the CDR3, the DNA is TGTGCCAGCACCCCACGTAGGCCCCCAGATACGCAGTATTTT. Amino acids: CASTPRRPPDTQYF.

The chain couples TRBV25-1 to TRBJ1-1, with D possibly TRBD1 on 5 matching bases. V lost 6 bases and J 4 bases, leaving 12 bases between the germline ends. Germline values: CDR1 MGHDK, CDR2 SYGVNS. This CDR3 spans 13 amino acids. DNA of the CDR3: TGTGCCAGCAGGTCTGGGGGTGTCACTGAAGCTTTCTTT. Its translation: CASRSGGVTEAFF.

In DNA, the CDR3 is TGCAGCGTTGCCTCGTTCACAACTAATGAAAAACTGTTTTTT. Its protein product is CSVASFTTNEKLFF. This chain links TRBV29-1 with TRBJ1-4; D is unresolved. The CDR3 totals 14 residues. V was cut by 4 bases and J by 0 bases, with 9 bases left in between. Germline lookup yields CDR1 SQVTM and CDR2 ANQGSEA.

This clone was observed a few times. Mismatch with germline at one junction end may stem from a read error. The V gene is TRBV30, the J gene TRBJ2-7; 9 bases fit TRBD1. This CDR3 has 15 amino acids. Germline lookup yields CDR1 GTSNPN and CDR2 SVGIG (reference sequence). The CDR3, as DNA: TGTGCCTGGAGTGTAGGCGGGACAGGGACCTACGTGCAGTACTTC. As protein: CAWSVGGTGTYVQYF.

DNA for the CDR3: TGTGCCAGCAGAATTAGTGGGGTATGGTCCTACGAGCAGTACTTC. Residues: CASRISGVWSYEQYF. The chain links TRBV28 to TRBJ2-7; no clear D. The CDR3 runs to 15 residues. Trimming pared 6 bases from V and 1 base from J, leaving 16 bases between. In germline, CDR1 is MDHEN, CDR2 SYDVKM.

This chain joins TRBV15 and TRBJ2-5; D could derive from TRBD1 or TRBD2 (5 bases each). This CDR3 has 15 residues. Germline CDR1 reads LNHNV; CDR2 reads YYDKDF (reference sequence). With 0 bases removed from V and 4 bases from J, the gap between germline ends came to 12 bases. CDR3 sequence (DNA): TGTGCCACCAGCAGAGATCCGGGGCTGCGAGAGACCCAGTACTTC. This codes for CATSRDPGLRETQYF.

The rearrangement uses TRBV5-1 and TRBJ2-7, with 11 bases lining up with TRBD2. The CDR3 covers 16 residues. Germline CDR1 SGHRS, CDR2 YFSETQ. The ends lost 2 bases at V and 0 bases at J; junction bases unmatched: 4. The CDR3 sequence: CASSLQTSGVSYEQYF. Here the CDR3 DNA reads TGCGCCAGCAGCTTACAGACTAGCGGGGTCTCCTACGAGCAGTACTTC.

In this sample, this clone turned up once. V and J are TRBV2 and TRBJ2-7, with TRBD1 identical over 9 bases. Germline V gives CDR1 SNHLY, CDR2 FYNNEI. V was pared by 8 bases and J by 11 bases, with 13 bases of the junction left unmatched. CDR3 length: 13 amino acids. CDR3 sequence: CASLDRGGGGKYF. For the CDR3, the DNA is TGTGCCAGCCTGGACAGGGGCGGGGGTGGCAAGTACTTC.

The CDR3 DNA reads TGTGCCAGCACAGGGGGCCCAAACGAGCAGTACTTC. Its protein is CASTGGPNEQYF. The V and J genes are TRBV28 and TRBJ2-7; TRBD1 agrees at 8 bases. With V trimmed by 7 bases and J by 5 bases, 4 bases remained unmatched. The length of the CDR3 is 12 residues. Germline V gene data show CDR1 as MDHEN and CDR2 as SYDVKM.

The CDR3 DNA sequence: TGTGCCTGGAGTGAAACGCAGGGAACTAATGAAAAACTGTTTTTT. This gives the protein CAWSETQGTNEKLFF. This sequence joins TRBV30 and TRBJ1-4; possibly TRBD1 for D (5 bases). V lost 1 base, J lost 1 base, and 10 bases lay in between. The CDR3 loop spans 15 amino acids. Germline CDR1 and CDR2: GTSNPN and SVGIG (reference sequence).

The gene calls are TRBV5-1 and TRBJ2-2; 11 bases fit TRBD1. Per germline, CDR1 SGHRS and CDR2 YFSETQ. Trimming at V came to 3 bases and at J to 6 bases, leaving 7 bases not matched to a gene. This CDR3 region has 16 residues. CDR3 sequence (DNA): TGCGCCAGCAGCTACACACCGGGACAGGGGGCCGGGGAGCTGTTTTTT. Its translation: CASSYTPGQGAGELFF.

The chain uses TRBV7-2 and TRBJ2-3, with D perhaps being TRBD1 or TRBD2 (5 bases each). V lost 3 bases and J 0 bases, leaving 13 bases between the germline ends. The germline V gene encodes CDR1 SGHTA and CDR2 FQGNSA. This CDR3 region has 16 residues. This chain's CDR3 is CASSFRDGPSTDTQYF. CDR3 nucleotides: TGTGCCAGCAGCTTCAGGGACGGGCCTAGCACAGATACGCAGTATTTT.

This clone was seen a handful of times. The genes are TRBV10-3 and TRBJ2-1; D is undetermined. Germline values: CDR1 ENHRY, CDR2 SYGVKD. This CDR3 region has 14 residues. V lost 2 bases and J lost 0, with 5 bases in between. The CDR3, as DNA: TGTGCCATCAGTGAGAAGCGCTCCTACAATGAGCAGTTCTTC. Its translation is CAISEKRSYNEQFF.

The chain couples TRBV4-2 to TRBJ2-2; 10 bases are a match to TRBD2. After removal of 5 bases from V and 5 bases from J, the junction contained 8 bases not matched to a gene. CDR1 and CDR2 from the germline V gene are LGHNA and YNFKEQ. CDR3 size: 16 residues. The CDR3 DNA is TGTGCCAGCAGCTCCCAGCGGGAGGGCCAAACCGGGGAGCTGTTTTTT. It is translated as CASSSQREGQTGELFF.

This clone occurred once. The chain has TRBV5-1 and TRBJ2-5, with D hard to call. TRBJ2-7 matches the DNA end more closely, so the J call is doubtful. This CDR3 region has 17 residues. Germline CDR1 is SGHRS and CDR2 is YFSETQ. As DNA, the CDR3 is TGCGCCAGCAGCTTGAGCGTCAGTGGCGGTTTCTCCTACGAGCAGTACTTC. Protein: CASSLSVSGGFSYEQYF.

The chain is built from TRBV19 and TRBJ1-4, with D maybe TRBD1 (6 bases). CDR3 length: 16 residues. The germline CDR1 and CDR2 sequences are LNHDA and SQIVND (reference sequence). V lost 4 bases and J lost 3, with 15 bases in between. In DNA, the CDR3 is TGTGCCAGTAGTAACCGAGGGGGGTCTGCTAATGAAAAACTGTTTTTT. It is translated as CASSNRGGSANEKLFF.

This clone has just one count. The CDR3 spells CASSPQPSSVRNTIYF. The DNA of the CDR3 is TGTGCCAGTAGTCCTCAACCTAGCTCAGTAAGAAACACCATATATTTT. V usage is TRBV19 and J usage is TRBJ1-3; D remains ambiguous. This CDR3 spans 16 amino acids. V lost 5 bases and J 5 bases, leaving 19 bases between the germline ends. Germline CDR1 LNHDA, CDR2 SQIVND (reference sequence).

This chain links TRBV19 with TRBJ1-5; D is unclear. V lost 5 bases to trimming and J lost 4 bases, with 18 bases between them. Germline CDR1 reads LNHDA; CDR2 reads SQIVND (reference sequence). The CDR3 runs to 16 residues. The CDR3 DNA reads TGTGCCAGTAGTCCTATAAGGATGGTAGCAAATCAGCCCCAGCATTTT. Amino acid sequence: CASSPIRMVANQPQHF.

J is TRBJ1-6 and V is TRBV5-4, with D possibly matching TRBD1 (5 bases). Germline V gene data show CDR1 as SGHNT and CDR2 as YYREEE (reference sequence). With 0 bases removed from V and 7 bases from J, the gap between germline ends came to 14 bases. The CDR3 loop spans 16 amino acids. The chain's CDR3 is CASSLAGPVGNSPLHF. The CDR3 DNA reads as TGTGCCAGCAGCTTGGCGGGGCCGGTGGGGAATTCACCCCTCCACTTT. The variable domain in full, with the rest retrieved from reference TRBV5-4 and TRBJ1-6, is ETGVTQSPTHLIKTRGQQVTLRCSSQSGHNTVSWYQQALGQGPQFIFQYYREEENGRGNFPPRFSGLQFPNYSSELNVNALELDDSALYLCASSLAGPVGNSPLHFGNGTRLTVT.

This chain links TRBV6-5 with TRBJ2-2, with D hard to call. The CDR3 extends over 12 amino acids. Between the trimmed V and J ends, which lost 8 bases and 1 base, there was a span of 5 bases. Germline V gene sequence: CDR1 MNHEY, CDR2 SVGAGI. This CDR3 reads CASSGNTGELFF. DNA of the CDR3: TGTGCCAGCTCAGGGAACACCGGGGAGCTGTTTTTT.

The chain recombines TRBV4-2 with TRBJ2-7; the match to TRBD1 covers 8 bases. Germline trimming cut 3 bases from V and 0 bases from J; bases unmatched to any gene: 7. Germline CDR1 reads LGHNA; CDR2 reads YNFKEQ. The CDR3 is 16 amino acids. This chain's CDR3 is CASSQGTGGSSYEQYF. In DNA form, the CDR3 reads TGTGCCAGCAGCCAGGGAACAGGGGGTAGCTCCTACGAGCAGTACTTC.

The chain combines TRBV19 with TRBJ1-5; D ambiguous. The V end lost 1 base, the J end lost 5 bases, and 12 bases lay between the germline ends. The CDR3 runs to 15 residues. Germline loops: CDR1 LNHDA, CDR2 SQIVND (reference sequence). The CDR3 DNA sequence: TGTGCCAGTAGTATAGGAGGAGGGTCTTATCAGCCCCAGCATTTT. Translation: CASSIGGGSYQPQHF.

In DNA, the CDR3 is TGTGCCAGCAGACGATACAGGGTTCAGGGTGAGCAGTTCTTC. This codes for CASRRYRVQGEQFF. V and J are TRBV28 and TRBJ2-1, with D possibly TRBD1 on 6 matching bases. Germline V gene data show CDR1 as MDHEN and CDR2 as SYDVKM. CDR3 length: 14 amino acids. Trimming left V 6 bases short and J 9 bases short, with 18 bases between.

The chain is built from TRBV19 and TRBJ1-3; no firm D call. The V gene lost 5 bases and the J gene lost 4 bases, with 9 bases spanning the gap. The CDR3 loop spans 13 amino acids. Germline CDR1 LNHDA, CDR2 SQIVND (reference sequence). The CDR3 nucleotides read TGTGCCAGTAGTGGGCTATTCGGAAACACCATATATTTT. Translating gives CASSGLFGNTIYF.

CDR3 DNA: TGTGCCATCAGTGAGTCGTATAACTATGGCTACACCTTC. It yields the protein CAISESYNYGYTF. The chain couples TRBV10-3 to TRBJ1-2; D is unclear. Germline V gene lookup returns CDR1 ENHRY and CDR2 SYGVKD. V was shortened by 0 bases and J by 1 base, with 3 bases between the two germline ends. The CDR3 is 13 residues long.

J is TRBJ2-7 and V is TRBV11-3; D might be TRBD1 or TRBD2, each matching 5 bases. The CDR3 runs to 13 residues. Germline V lookup: CDR1 SGHNT, CDR2 YENEEA. V lost 7 bases, J lost 5 bases, and 15 bases lay in between. In DNA form, the CDR3 reads TGTGCCAGCAAACCGGGACCGGGAAACGAGCAGTACTTC. This translates into CASKPGPGNEQYF.

This clone was seen only once. The CDR3 DNA reads TGTGCCAGCAGCTTGCGGCAGGGTAGGAACTATGGCTACACCTTC. It is translated as CASSLRQGRNYGYTF. The chain employs TRBV5-4 and TRBJ1-2, with D tentatively TRBD1 (5 bases). CDR3 length: 15 amino acids. Germline-derived CDR1 and CDR2 are SGHNT and YYREEE (reference sequence). The ends were cut back, 1 base at V and 2 bases at J, with 12 bases in the middle.

The genes are TRBV7-3 and TRBJ1-3; no definite D call. The V and J ends lost 0 bases and 4 bases respectively, with 7 bases between them. This CDR3 region has 14 residues. CDR1 is SGHTA, CDR2 FQGTGA, per germline. As DNA, the CDR3 is TGTGCCAGCAGCTTAACAGGGATAGGAAACACCATATATTTT. It specifies CASSLTGIGNTIYF.

The chain links TRBV4-1 to TRBJ2-7, with D possibly matching TRBD2 (5 bases). This CDR3 spans 16 amino acids. Trimming removed 0 bases at V and 1 base at J, with 13 bases between. CDR1 MGHRA and CDR2 YSYEKL come from the germline V gene. The CDR3 nucleotides are TGCGCCAGCAGCCAAGAAGGGCGGGCCCGTTCCTACGAGCAGTACTTC. It codes for CASSQEGRARSYEQYF.

The rearrangement joins TRBV11-2 to TRBJ2-1; 11 nucleotides align to TRBD2. The ends lost 3 bases at V and 7 bases at J; junction bases unmatched: 5. Germline-derived CDR1 and CDR2 are SGHAT and FQNNGV. The CDR3 is made up of 15 amino acids. The DNA for the CDR3 is TGTGCCAGCAGCTTCCTAGCGGGAGGAGGGAATGAGCAGTTCTTC. It encodes CASSFLAGGGNEQFF.